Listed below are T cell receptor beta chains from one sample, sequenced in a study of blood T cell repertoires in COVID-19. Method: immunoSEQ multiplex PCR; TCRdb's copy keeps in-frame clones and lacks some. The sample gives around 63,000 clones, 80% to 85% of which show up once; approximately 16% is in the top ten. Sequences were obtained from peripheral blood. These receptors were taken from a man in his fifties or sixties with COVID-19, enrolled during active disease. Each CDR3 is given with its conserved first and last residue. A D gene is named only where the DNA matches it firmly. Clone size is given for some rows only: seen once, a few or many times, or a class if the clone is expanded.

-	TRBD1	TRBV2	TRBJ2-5	CASSETPGGAKTQYF	TGTGCCAGCAGTGAAACGCCAGGGGGCGCAAAGACCCAGTACTTC
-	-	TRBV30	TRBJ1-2	CAWSVQRMGKRRGYTF	TGTGCCTGGAGTGTACAAAGGATGGGAAAACGGAGGGGCTACACCTTC
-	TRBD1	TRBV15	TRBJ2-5	CATSRDGQANQETQYF	TGTGCCACCAGCAGAGACGGACAGGCAAACCAAGAGACCCAGTACTTC
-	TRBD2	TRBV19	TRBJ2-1	CASSGPGLASNEQFF	TGTGCCAGTAGCGGACCGGGACTAGCGTCCAATGAGCAGTTCTTC
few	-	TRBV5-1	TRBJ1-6	CASSLEDHFATLHF	TGCGCCAGCAGCTTGGAAGATCATTTCGCGACCCTCCACTTT
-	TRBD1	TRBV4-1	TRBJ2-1	CASSQAGQGRYNEQFF	TGCGCCAGCAGCCAGGCGGGACAGGGGCGATACAATGAGCAGTTCTTC
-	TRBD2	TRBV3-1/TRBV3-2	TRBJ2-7	CASSLSMGGDSYEQYF	TGTGCCAGCAGCCTGTCAATGGGGGGGGATAGCTACGAGCAGTACTTC
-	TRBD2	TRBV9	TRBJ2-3	CASSVSGRNIDTQYF	TGTGCCAGCAGTGTTAGCGGGAGGAATATAGATACGCAGTATTTT
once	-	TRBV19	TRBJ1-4	CASTPGHFNEKLFF	TGTGCCAGTACCCCCGGACATTTTAATGAAAAACTGTTTTTT
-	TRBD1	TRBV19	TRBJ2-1	CASNTGQGSYNEQFF	TGTGCCAGTAATACGGGACAGGGGTCCTACAATGAGCAGTTCTTC
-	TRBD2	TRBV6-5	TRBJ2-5	CASSYDSSGGETQYF	TGTGCCAGCAGTTACGATTCTAGCGGGGGAGAGACCCAGTACTTC
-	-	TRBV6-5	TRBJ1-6	CASSYEGSYNSPLHF	TGTGCCAGCAGTTACGAGGGCTCCTATAATTCACCCCTCCACTTT
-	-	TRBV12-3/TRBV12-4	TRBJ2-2	CAPFGESGELFF	TGTGCCCCCTTCGGAGAGTCGGGGGAGCTGTTTTTT
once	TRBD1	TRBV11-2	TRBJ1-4	CASRENRGWDEKLFF	TGTGCCAGCAGGGAAAACAGGGGTTGGGATGAAAAACTGTTTTTT
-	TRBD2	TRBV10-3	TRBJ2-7	CAISSGPRGAYEQYF	TGTGCCATCTCGTCGGGTCCCCGGGGGGCCTACGAGCAGTACTTC
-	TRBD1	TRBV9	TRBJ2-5	CASSTGTGSQETQYF	TGTGCCAGCAGCACCGGGACAGGGTCGCAAGAGACCCAGTACTTC
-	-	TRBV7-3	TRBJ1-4	CASSLGLNEKLFF	TGTGCCAGCAGCTTGGGGCTTAATGAAAAACTGTTTTTT
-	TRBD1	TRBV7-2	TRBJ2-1	CASSKNRGLANEQFF	TGTGCCAGCAGCAAAAACAGGGGGCTTGCCAATGAGCAGTTCTTC
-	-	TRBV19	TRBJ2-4	CASSILLFPDIQYF	TGTGCCAGTAGTATCCTACTATTCCCCGACATTCAGTACTTC
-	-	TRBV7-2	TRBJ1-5	CASSLASEPSNQPQHF	TGTGCCAGCAGCTTAGCGTCCGAGCCAAGCAATCAGCCCCAGCATTTT
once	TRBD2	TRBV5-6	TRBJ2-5	CASSLGLAEQETQYF	TGTGCCAGCAGCCTGGGACTAGCGGAACAAGAGACCCAGTACTTC
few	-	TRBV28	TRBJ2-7	CASSPLRLGLSYEQYF	TGTGCCAGCAGTCCATTGAGACTAGGGCTCTCCTACGAGCAGTACTTC
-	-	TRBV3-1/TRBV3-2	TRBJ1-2	CASSQGFYGYTF	TGTGCCAGCAGCCAGGGCTTCTATGGCTACACCTTC
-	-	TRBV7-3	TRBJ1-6	CASSLLGNGNNSPLHF	TGTGCCAGCAGCTTATTGGGAAACGGGAACAATTCACCCCTCCACTTT
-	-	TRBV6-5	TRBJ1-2	CASSYSTGGSYGYTF	TGTGCCAGCAGTTACTCGACAGGTGGGAGCTATGGCTACACCTTC
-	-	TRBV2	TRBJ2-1	CASQDSNPYNEQFF	TGTGCCAGCCAAGATAGTAACCCCTACAATGAGCAGTTCTTC
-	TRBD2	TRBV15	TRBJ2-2	CATSRSGLANTGELFF	TGTGCCACCAGCAGATCGGGACTAGCTAACACCGGGGAGCTGTTTTTT
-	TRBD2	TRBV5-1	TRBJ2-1	CASSSEGGSYNEQFF	TGCGCCAGCAGCTCGGAGGGCGGGAGCTACAATGAGCAGTTCTTC
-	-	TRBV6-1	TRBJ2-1	CASSDRGRGEEQFF	TGTGCCAGCAGTGATAGGGGGAGGGGAGAGGAGCAGTTCTTC
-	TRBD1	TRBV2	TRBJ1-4	CASSPDRGDEKLFF	TGTGCCAGCAGTCCGGACAGGGGAGATGAAAAACTGTTTTTT
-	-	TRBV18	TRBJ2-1	CASSRVGGEQFF	TGTGCCAGCTCACGAGTCGGGGGAGAGCAGTTCTTC
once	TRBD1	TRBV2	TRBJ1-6	CASRGARDRDSPLHF	TGTGCCAGCAGGGGGGCCCGGGACAGGGATTCACCCCTCCACTTT
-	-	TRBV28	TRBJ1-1	CASRRDHREKAFF	TGTGCCAGCAGGAGGGACCACCGGGAGAAAGCTTTCTTT
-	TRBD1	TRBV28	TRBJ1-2	CASYRGTNYGYTF	TGTGCCTCGTACAGGGGGACTAACTATGGCTACACCTTC
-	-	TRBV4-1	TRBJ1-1	CASSQDMGHTEAFF	TGCGCCAGCAGCCAAGATATGGGGCACACTGAAGCTTTCTTT
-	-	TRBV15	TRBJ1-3	CATSRDQNSGNTIYF	TGTGCCACCAGCAGAGATCAGAACTCTGGAAACACCATATATTTT
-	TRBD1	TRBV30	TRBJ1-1	CAWIPDRGTMNTEAFF	TGTGCCTGGATCCCAGACAGGGGGACAATGAACACTGAAGCTTTCTTT
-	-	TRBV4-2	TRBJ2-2	CASSHETGELFF	TGTGCCAGCAGCCATGAGACCGGGGAGCTGTTTTTT
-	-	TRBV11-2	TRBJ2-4	CASSLVRPLAKNIQYF	TGTGCCAGCAGCTTAGTCAGGCCACTAGCCAAAAACATTCAGTACTTC
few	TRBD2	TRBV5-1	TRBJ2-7	CASTIAGGPGQQYF	TGCGCCAGCACCATAGCGGGGGGCCCTGGTCAGCAGTACTTC
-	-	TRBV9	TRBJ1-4	CASSVGTDGEKLFF	TGTGCCAGCAGCGTAGGGACAGATGGGGAAAAACTGTTTTTT
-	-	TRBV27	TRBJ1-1	CASSESKTEAFF	TGTGCCAGCAGTGAGTCCAAAACTGAAGCTTTCTTT
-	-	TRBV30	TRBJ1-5	CAWSARGDQPQHF	TGTGCCTGGAGTGCCCGGGGGGATCAGCCCCAGCATTTT
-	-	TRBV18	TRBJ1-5	CASSPRGDQPQHF	TGTGCCAGCTCACCACGGGGGGATCAGCCCCAGCATTTT
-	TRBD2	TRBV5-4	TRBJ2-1	CASSFIAGANNEQFF	TGTGCCAGCAGCTTCATAGCGGGGGCAAACAATGAGCAGTTCTTC
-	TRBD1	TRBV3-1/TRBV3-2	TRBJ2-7	CASSQDSGTGPYEQYF	TGTGCCAGCAGCCAAGATTCGGGGACAGGACCCTACGAGCAGTACTTC
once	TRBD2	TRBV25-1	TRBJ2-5	CASSERAGVVETQYF	TGTGCCAGCAGTGAACGCGCGGGGGTCGTGGAGACCCAGTACTTC
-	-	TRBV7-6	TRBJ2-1	CASSSPMSSYNEQFF	TGTGCCAGCAGCTCCCCTATGAGCTCCTACAATGAGCAGTTCTTC
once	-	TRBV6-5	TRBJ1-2	CASTEDSFGRYGYTF	TGTGCCAGCACCGAGGACAGTTTTGGCCGCTATGGCTACACCTTC
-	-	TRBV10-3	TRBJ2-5	CAISEFEGGAETQYF	TGTGCCATCAGTGAGTTTGAGGGAGGAGCGGAGACCCAGTACTTC
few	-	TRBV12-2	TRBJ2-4	CASRGTRDRVAKNIQYF	TGTGCAAGTCGGGGGACCCGGGACAGGGTAGCCAAAAACATTCAGTACTTC
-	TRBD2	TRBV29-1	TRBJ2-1	CSVRGASGGYNEQFF	TGCAGCGTGAGGGGTGCTAGCGGGGGCTACAATGAGCAGTTCTTC
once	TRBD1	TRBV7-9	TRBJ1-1	CASSLEAGGPMNTEAFF	TGTGCCAGCAGCTTAGAAGCAGGGGGCCCTATGAACACTGAAGCTTTCTTT
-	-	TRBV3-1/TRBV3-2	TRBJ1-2	CASSQPVGYGYGYTF	TGTGCCAGCAGCCAACCGGTCGGGTACGGATATGGCTACACCTTC
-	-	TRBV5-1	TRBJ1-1	CASTQGDNTEAFF	TGCGCCAGCACCCAGGGCGATAACACTGAAGCTTTCTTT
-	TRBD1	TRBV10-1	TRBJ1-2	CASSHGQGDGYGYTF	TGCGCCAGCAGCCATGGACAGGGGGATGGCTATGGCTACACCTTC
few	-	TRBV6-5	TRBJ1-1	CASSYSYDIDTEAFF	TGTGCCAGCAGTTACTCGTACGACATCGACACTGAAGCTTTCTTT
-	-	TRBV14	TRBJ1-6	CASSQSFTLHF	TGTGCCAGCAGCCAATCTTTTACCCTCCACTTT
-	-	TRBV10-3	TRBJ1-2	CAIRAEEGIGYTF	TGTGCCATCCGTGCGGAGGAGGGTATTGGCTACACCTTC